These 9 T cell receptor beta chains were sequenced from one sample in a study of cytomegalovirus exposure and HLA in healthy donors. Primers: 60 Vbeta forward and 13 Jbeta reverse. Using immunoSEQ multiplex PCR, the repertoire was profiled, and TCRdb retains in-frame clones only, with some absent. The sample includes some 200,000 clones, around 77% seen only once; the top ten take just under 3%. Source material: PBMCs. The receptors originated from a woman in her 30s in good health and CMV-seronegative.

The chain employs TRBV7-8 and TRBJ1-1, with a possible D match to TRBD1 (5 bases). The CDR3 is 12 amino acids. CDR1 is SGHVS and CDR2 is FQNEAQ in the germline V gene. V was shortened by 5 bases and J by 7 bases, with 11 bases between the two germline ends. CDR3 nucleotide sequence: TGTGCCAGCAGCCTCGACGGGGGTGAAGCTTTCTTT. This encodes CASSLDGGEAFF.

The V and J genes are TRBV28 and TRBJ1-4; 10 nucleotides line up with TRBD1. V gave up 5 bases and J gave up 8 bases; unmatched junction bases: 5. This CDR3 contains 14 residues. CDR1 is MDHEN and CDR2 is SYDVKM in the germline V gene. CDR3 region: CASSPGTGVEKLFF. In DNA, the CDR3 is TGTGCCAGCAGTCCGGGGACAGGGGTCGAAAAACTGTTTTTT.

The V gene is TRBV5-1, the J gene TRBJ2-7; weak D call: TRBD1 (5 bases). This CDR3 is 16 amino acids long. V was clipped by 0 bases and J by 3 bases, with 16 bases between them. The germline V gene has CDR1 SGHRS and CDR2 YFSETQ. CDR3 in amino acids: CASSLGQGALYYEQYF. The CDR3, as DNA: TGCGCCAGCAGCTTGGGGCAGGGTGCCCTCTACTACGAGCAGTACTTC.

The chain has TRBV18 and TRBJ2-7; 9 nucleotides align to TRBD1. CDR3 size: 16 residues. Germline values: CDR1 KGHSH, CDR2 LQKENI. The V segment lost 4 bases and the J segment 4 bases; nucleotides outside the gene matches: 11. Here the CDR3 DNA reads TGTGCCAGCTCACAAACCCCCGGGACAGGGATTTACGAGCAGTACTTC. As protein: CASSQTPGTGIYEQYF.

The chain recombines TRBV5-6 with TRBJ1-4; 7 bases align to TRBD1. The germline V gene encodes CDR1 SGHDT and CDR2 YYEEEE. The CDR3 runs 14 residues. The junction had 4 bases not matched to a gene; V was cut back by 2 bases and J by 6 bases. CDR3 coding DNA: TGTGCCAGCAGCTTCGGGACAGTAGATGAAAAACTGTTTTTT. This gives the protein CASSFGTVDEKLFF.

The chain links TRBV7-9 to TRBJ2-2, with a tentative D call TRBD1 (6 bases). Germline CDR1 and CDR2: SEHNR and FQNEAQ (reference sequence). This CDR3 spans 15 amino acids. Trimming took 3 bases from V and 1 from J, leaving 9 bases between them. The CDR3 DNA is TGTGCCAGCAGCTTTGGACAGAGGAACACCGGGGAGCTGTTTTTT. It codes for CASSFGQRNTGELFF.

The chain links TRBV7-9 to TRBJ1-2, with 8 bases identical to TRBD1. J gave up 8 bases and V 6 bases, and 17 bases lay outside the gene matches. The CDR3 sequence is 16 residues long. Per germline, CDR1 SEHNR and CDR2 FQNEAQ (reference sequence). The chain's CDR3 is CASRLTPGGGGVGYTF. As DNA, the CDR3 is TGTGCCAGCAGGCTTACGCCAGGGGGCGGAGGGGTCGGCTACACCTTC.

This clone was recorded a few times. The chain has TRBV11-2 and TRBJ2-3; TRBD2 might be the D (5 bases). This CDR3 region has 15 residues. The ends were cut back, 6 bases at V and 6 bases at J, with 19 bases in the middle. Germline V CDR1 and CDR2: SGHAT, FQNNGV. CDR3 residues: CASSPEGVGGDTQYF. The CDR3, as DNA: TGTGCCAGCAGTCCCGAGGGAGTCGGCGGGGATACGCAGTATTTT.

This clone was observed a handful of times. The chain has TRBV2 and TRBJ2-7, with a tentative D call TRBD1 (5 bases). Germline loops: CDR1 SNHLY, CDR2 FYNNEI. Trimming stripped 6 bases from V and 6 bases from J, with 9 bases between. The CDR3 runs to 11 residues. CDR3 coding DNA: TGTGCCAGCAGGGCCCAGGGCGAGCAGTACTTC. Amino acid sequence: CASRAQGEQYF.